This TCR beta chain was retrieved from a study of CD8 T cells in ankylosing spondylitis. Study-wide findings and caveats: What appeared characteristic of ankylosing spondylitis blood was a TCR beta motif of eight highly homologous variants. Relatively rare in peripheral blood, disease-linked clones were also CD8+. Reports of some motif variants in reactive arthritis synovial fluid and blood predate this one.

CDR1 and CDR2 from the germline V gene are SEHNR and FQNEAQ (reference sequence). V was trimmed by 3 bases and J by 5 bases, leaving 13 bases between them. The CDR3 has 14 residues. Quantitative barcoded 5'-RACE was used to prepare TCR beta libraries. TCRdb recomputed calls from the 5' RACE reads with MiXCR, one row per CDR3 protein. The sample carries 200,000 to 250,000 distinct CDR3 sequences, 10% recorded once. Remarks on this clonotype: Its specificity is not known.

The receptor comes from a male donor with ankylosing spondylitis or in good health (not recorded which). J is TRBJ2-5 and V is TRBV7-9; D ambiguous. The source material was blood, either unsorted or a sorted T cell fraction (not recorded which). CDR3 bases: TGTGCCAGCAGCTTTCTCCGGTTCGGGGAGACCCAGTACTTC. The encoded protein is CASSFLRFGETQYF.